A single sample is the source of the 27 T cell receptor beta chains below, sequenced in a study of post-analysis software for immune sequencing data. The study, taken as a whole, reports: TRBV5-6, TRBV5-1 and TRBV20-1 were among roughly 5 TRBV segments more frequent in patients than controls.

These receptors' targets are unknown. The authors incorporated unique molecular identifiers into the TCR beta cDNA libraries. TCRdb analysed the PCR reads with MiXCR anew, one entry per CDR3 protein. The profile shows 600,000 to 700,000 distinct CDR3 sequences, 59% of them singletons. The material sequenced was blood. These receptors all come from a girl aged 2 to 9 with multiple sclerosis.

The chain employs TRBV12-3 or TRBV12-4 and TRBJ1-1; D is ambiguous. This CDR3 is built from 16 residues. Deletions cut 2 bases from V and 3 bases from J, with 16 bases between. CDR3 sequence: CASSLWTSGRYTEAFF. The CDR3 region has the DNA TGTGCCAGCAGTTTATGGACCTCCGGACGGTACACTGAAGCTTTCTTT.

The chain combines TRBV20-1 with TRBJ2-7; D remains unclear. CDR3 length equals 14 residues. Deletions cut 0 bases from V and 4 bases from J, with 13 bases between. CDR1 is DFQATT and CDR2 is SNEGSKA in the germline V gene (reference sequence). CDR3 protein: CSARDTRLPYEQYF. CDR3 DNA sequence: TGCAGTGCTAGAGATACCCGCCTACCTTACGAGCAGTACTTC.

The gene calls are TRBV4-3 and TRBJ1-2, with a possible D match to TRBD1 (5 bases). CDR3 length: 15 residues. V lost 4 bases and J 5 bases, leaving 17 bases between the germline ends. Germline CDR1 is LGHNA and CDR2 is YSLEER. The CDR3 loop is CASSPDLQGRYGYTF. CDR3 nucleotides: TGCGCCAGCAGCCCTGATCTCCAGGGTAGGTATGGCTACACCTTC.

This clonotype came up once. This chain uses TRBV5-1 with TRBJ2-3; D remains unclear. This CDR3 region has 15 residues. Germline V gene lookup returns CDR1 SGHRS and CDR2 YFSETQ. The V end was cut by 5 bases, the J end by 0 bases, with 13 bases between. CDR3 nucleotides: TGCGCCAGCAGGAGGCTACCATCTAGCACAGATACGCAGTATTTT. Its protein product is CASRRLPSSTDTQYF.

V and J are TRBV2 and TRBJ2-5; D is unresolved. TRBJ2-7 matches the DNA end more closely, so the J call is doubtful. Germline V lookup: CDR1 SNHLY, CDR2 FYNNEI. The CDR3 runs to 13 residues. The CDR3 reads CASSEALGSEQYF. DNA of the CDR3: TGTGCCAGCAGTGAAGCGCTGGGAAGCGAGCAGTACTTC.

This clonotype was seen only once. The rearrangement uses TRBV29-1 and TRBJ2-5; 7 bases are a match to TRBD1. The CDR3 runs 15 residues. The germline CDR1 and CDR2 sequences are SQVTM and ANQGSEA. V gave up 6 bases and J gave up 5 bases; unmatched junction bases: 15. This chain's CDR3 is CSVEQGTARAETQYF. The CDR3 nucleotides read TGCAGCGTAGAACAAGGGACAGCGCGGGCGGAGACCCAGTACTTC.

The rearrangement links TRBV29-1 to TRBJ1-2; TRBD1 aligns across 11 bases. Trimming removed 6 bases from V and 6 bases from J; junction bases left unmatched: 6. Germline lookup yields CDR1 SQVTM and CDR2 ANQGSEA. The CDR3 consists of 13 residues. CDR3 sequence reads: CSVGGQGADGYTF. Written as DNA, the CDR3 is TGCAGCGTGGGAGGACAGGGGGCAGATGGCTACACCTTC.

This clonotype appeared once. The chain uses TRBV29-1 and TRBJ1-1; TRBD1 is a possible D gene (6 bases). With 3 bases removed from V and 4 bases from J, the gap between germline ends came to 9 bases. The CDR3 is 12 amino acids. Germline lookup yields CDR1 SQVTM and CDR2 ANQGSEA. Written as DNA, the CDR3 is TGCAGCGTTGAGTGGGGGCCCACTGAAGCTTTCTTT. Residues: CSVEWGPTEAFF. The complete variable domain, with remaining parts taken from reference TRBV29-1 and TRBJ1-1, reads SAVISQKPSRDICQRGTSLTIQCQVDSQVTMMFWYRQQPGQSLTLIATANQGSEATYESGFVIDKFPISRPNLTFSTLTVSNMSPEDSSIYLCSVEWGPTEAFFGQGTRLTVV.

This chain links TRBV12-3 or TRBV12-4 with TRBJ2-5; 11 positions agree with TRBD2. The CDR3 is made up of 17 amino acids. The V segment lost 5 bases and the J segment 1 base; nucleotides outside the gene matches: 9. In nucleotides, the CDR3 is TGTGCCAGCAGTGCCCGCGGGACTAGCGGATTCCAAGAGACCCAGTACTTC. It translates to CASSARGTSGFQETQYF.

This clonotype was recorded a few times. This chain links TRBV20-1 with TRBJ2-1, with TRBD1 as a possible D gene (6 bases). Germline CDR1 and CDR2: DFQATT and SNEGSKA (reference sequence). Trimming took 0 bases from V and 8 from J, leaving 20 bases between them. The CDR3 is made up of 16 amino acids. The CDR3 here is CSARDEGKGDHDEQFF. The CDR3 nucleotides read TGCAGTGCTAGAGATGAAGGGAAGGGGGATCATGATGAGCAGTTCTTC.

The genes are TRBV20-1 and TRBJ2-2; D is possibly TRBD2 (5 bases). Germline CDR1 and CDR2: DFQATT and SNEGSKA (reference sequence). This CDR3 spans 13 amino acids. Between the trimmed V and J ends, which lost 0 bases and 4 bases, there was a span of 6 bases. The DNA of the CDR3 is TGCAGTGCTAGAGATGGAGGCACCGGGGAGCTGTTTTTT. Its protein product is CSARDGGTGELFF.

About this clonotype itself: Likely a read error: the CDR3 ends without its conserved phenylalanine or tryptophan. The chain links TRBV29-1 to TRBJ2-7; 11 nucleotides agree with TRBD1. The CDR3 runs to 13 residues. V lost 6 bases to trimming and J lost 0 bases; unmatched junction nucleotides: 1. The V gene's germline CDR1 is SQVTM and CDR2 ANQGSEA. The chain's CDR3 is CSVGTGGSYEQYY. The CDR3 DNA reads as TGCAGCGTCGGGACAGGGGGCTCCTACGAGCAGTACTAC.

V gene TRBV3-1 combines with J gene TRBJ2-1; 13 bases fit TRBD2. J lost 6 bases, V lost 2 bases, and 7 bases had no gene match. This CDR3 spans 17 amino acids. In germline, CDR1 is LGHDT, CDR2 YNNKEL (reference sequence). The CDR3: CASSQHLLAGGRNEQFF. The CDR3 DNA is TGTGCCAGCAGCCAACATCTACTAGCGGGGGGGCGCAATGAGCAGTTCTTC.

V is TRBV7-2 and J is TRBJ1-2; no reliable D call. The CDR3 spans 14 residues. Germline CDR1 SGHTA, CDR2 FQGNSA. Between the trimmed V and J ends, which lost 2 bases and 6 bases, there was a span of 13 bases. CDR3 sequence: CASSLKRLWDGYTF. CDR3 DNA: TGTGCCAGCAGCTTAAAGAGGCTTTGGGATGGCTACACCTTC.

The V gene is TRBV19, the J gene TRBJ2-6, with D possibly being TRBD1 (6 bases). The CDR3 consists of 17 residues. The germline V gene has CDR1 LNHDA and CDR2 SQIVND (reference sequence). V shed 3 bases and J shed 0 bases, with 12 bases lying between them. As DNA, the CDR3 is TGTGCCAGTAGTATTGGGACAATTAGCTCTGGGGCCAACGTCCTGACTTTC. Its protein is CASSIGTISSGANVLTF.

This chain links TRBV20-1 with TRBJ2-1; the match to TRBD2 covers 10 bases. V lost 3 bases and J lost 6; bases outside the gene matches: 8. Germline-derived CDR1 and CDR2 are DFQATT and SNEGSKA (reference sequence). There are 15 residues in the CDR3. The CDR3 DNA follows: TGCAGTGCTAGGGCCCTAGCGGGAGTTCCCAATGAGCAGTTCTTC. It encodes CSARALAGVPNEQFF.

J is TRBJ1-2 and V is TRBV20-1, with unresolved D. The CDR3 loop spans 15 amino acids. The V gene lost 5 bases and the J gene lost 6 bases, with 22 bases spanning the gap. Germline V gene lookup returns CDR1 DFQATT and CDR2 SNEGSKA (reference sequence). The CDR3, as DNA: TGCAGTGCTCGCCCTCATATTCCCTCGGTACATGGCTACACCTTC. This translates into CSARPHIPSVHGYTF.

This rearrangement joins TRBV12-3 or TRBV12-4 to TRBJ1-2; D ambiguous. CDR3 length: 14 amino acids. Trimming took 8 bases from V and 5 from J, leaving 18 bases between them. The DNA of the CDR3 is TGTGCCAGCGGGAGGGCGGAGGGTGGATATGGCTACACCTTC. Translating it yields CASGRAEGGYGYTF.

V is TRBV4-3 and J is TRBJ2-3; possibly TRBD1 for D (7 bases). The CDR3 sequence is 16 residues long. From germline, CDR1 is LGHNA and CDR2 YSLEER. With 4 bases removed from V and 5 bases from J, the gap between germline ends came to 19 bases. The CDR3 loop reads CASSLGGTAGQDTQYF. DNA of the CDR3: TGCGCCAGCAGCCTCGGCGGGACAGCTGGTCAAGATACGCAGTATTTT.

The CDR3 loop reads CAVTDRVGSPLHF. In nucleotides, the CDR3 is TGTGCCGTCACGGACAGGGTTGGGTCACCCCTCCACTTT. The rearrangement links TRBV6-1 to TRBJ1-6; 8 nucleotides agree with TRBD1. CDR3 size: 13 residues. Germline V gene lookup returns CDR1 MNHNS and CDR2 SASEGT. V lost 11 bases and J lost 10; bases outside the gene matches: 10.

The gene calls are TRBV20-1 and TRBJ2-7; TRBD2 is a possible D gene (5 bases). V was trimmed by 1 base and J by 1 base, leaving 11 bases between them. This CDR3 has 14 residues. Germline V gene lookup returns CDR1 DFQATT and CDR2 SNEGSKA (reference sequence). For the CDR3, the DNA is TGCAGTGCTAGAGTGAGCGGAAAATCCTACGAGCAGTACTTC. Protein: CSARVSGKSYEQYF.

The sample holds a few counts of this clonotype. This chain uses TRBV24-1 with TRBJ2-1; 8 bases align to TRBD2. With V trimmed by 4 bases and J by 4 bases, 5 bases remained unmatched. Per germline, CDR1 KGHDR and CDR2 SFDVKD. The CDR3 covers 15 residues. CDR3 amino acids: CATSESSGSYNEQFF. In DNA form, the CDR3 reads TGTGCCACCAGTGAATCCAGCGGGAGTTACAATGAGCAGTTCTTC.

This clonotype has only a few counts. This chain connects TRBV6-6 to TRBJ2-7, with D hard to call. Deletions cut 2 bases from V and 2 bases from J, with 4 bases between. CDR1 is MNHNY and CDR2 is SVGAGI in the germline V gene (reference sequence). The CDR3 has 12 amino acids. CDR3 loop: CASSYPTYEQYF. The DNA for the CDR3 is TGTGCCAGCAGTTACCCGACCTACGAGCAGTACTTC.

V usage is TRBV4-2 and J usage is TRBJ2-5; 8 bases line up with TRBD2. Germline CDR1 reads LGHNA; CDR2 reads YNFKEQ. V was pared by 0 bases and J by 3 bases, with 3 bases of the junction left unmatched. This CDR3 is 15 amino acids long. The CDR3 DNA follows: TGTGCCAGCAGCCAAGAGGGAGCGGGGGAAGAGACCCAGTACTTC. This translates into CASSQEGAGEETQYF.

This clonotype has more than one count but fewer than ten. DNA of the CDR3: TGCAGTGCTAGTCCCAGGGGGCGGGAGACCCAGTACTTC. As protein: CSASPRGRETQYF. The chain couples TRBV20-1 to TRBJ2-5; TRBD1 agrees at 8 bases. The V gene end was trimmed by 3 bases and the J gene end by 5 bases; junction bases not matched to a gene: 5. There are 13 residues in the CDR3. The V gene's germline CDR1 is DFQATT and CDR2 SNEGSKA (reference sequence).

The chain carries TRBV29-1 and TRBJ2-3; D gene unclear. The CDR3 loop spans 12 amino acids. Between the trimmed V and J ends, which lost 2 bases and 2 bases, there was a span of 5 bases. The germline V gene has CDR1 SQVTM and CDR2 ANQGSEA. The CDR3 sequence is CSVEIVTDTQYF. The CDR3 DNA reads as TGCAGCGTTGAAATAGTCACAGATACGCAGTATTTT.

The CDR3 here is CASSSPGTGHYEQYF. CDR3 DNA: TGTGCCAGCAGTTCCCCGGGGACAGGGCACTACGAGCAGTACTTC. The gene calls are TRBV12-3 or TRBV12-4 and TRBJ2-7, with 9 bases identical to TRBD1. This CDR3 is 15 amino acids long. Trimming at V came to 4 bases and at J to 3 bases, leaving 7 bases not matched to a gene.